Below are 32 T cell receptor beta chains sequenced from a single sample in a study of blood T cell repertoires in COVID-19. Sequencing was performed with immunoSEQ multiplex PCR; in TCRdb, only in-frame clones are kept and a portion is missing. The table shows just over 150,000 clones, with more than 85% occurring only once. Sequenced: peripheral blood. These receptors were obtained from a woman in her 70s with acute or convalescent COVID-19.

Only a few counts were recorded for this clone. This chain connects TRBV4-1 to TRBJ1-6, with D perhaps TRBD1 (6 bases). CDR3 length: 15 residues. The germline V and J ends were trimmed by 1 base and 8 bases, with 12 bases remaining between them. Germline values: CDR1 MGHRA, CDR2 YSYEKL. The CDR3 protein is CASSQGSGVHSPLHF. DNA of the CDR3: TGCGCCAGCAGCCAAGGGTCAGGGGTACATTCACCCCTCCACTTT.

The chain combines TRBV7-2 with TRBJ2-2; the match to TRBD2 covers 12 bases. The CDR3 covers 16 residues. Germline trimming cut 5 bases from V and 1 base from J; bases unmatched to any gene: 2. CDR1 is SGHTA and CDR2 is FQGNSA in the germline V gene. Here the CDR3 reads CASSMTSGGNTGELFF. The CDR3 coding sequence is TGTGCCAGCAGCATGACTAGCGGGGGGAACACCGGGGAGCTGTTTTTT. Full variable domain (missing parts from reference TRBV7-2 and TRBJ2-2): GAGVSQSPSNKVTEKGKDVELRCDPISGHTALYWYRQSLGQGLEFLIYFQGNSAPDKSGLPSDRFSAERTGGSVSTLTIQRTQQEDSAVYLCASSMTSGGNTGELFFGEGSRLTVL.

This CDR3 reads CASSRGDSNYGYTF. The CDR3 bases are TGTGCCAGTAGTAGGGGAGATTCAAACTATGGCTACACCTTC. V gene TRBV19 combines with J gene TRBJ1-2; D not certain. V shed 4 bases and J shed 2 bases, with 11 bases lying between them. Germline CDR1 and CDR2: LNHDA and SQIVND (reference sequence). The CDR3 runs to 14 residues.

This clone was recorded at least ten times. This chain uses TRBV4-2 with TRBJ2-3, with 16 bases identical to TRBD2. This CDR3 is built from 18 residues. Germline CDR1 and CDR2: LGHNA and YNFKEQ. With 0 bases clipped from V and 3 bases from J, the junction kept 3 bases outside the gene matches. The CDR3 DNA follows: TGTGCCAGCAGCCAAGAAGGGACTAGCGGGGGGGCAACAGATACGCAGTATTTT. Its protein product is CASSQEGTSGGATDTQYF.

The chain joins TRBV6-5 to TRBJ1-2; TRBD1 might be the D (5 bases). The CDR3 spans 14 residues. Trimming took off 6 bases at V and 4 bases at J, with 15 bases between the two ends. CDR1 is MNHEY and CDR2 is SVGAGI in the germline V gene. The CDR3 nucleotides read TGTGCCAGCAGAGATTGGGCGGGACGCTATGGCTACACCTTC. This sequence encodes CASRDWAGRYGYTF.

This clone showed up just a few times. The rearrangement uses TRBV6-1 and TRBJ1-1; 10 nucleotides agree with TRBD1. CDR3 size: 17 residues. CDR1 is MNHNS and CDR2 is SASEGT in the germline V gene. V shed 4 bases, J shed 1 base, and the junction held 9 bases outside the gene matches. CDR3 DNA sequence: TGTGCCAGCAGTGCCCTGACAGGGGGCATCGGGAACACTGAAGCTTTCTTT. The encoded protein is CASSALTGGIGNTEAFF.

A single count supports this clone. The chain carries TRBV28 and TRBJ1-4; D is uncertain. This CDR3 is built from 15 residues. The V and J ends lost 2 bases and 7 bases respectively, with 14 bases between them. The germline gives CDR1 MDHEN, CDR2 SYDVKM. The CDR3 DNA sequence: TGTGCCAGCAGTTTAGGCGGCGAACAACGTGAAAAACTGTTTTTT. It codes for CASSLGGEQREKLFF.

CDR3 bases: TGTGCCAGCAGTCGACAGGGAGGCGGCTATAATTCACCCCTCCACTTT. As protein: CASSRQGGGYNSPLHF. The V call is TRBV6-6, the J call TRBJ1-6, with 7 bases fitting TRBD1. CDR1 and CDR2 (germline): MNHNY, SVGAGI (reference sequence). J lost 3 bases, V lost 5 bases, and 7 bases had no gene match. The CDR3 totals 16 residues.

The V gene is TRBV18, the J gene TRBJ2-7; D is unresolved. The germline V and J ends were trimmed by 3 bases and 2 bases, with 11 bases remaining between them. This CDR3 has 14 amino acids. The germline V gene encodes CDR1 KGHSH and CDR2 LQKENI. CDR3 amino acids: CASSPARFPYEQYF. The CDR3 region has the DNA TGTGCCAGCTCACCCGCCAGGTTTCCCTACGAGCAGTACTTC.

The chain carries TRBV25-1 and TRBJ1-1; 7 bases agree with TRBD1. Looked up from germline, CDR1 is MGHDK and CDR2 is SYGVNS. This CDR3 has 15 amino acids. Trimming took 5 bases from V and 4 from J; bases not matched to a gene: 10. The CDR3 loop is CASSPITGVATEAFF. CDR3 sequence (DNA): TGTGCCAGCAGTCCCATCACAGGGGTGGCCACTGAAGCTTTCTTT. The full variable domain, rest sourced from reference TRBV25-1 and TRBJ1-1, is EADIYQTPRYLVIGTGKKITLECSQTMGHDKMYWYQQDPGMELHLIHYSYGVNSTEKGDLSSESTVSRIRTEHFPLTLESARPSHTSQYLCASSPITGVATEAFFGQGTRLTVV.

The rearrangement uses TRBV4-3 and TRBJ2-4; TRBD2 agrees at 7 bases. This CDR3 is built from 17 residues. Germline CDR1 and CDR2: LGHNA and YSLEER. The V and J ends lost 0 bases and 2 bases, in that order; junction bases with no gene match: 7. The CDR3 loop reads CASSQDYGGLTKNIQYF. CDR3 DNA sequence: TGCGCCAGCAGCCAAGATTACGGGGGGTTGACCAAAAACATTCAGTACTTC.

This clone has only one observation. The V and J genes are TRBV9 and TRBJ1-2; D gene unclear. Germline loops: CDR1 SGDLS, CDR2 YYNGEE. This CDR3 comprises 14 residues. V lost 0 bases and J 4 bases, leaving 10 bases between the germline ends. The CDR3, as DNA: TGTGCCAGCAGCGTAGTCGGGAGTAGCTATGGCTACACCTTC. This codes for CASSVVGSSYGYTF.

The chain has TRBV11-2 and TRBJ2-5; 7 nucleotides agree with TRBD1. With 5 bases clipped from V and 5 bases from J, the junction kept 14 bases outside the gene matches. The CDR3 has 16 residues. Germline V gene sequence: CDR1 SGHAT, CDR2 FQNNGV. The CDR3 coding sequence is TGTGCCAGCAGCCAACCCCTTGGAAGGGGGCCGGAGACCCAGTACTTC. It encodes CASSQPLGRGPETQYF.

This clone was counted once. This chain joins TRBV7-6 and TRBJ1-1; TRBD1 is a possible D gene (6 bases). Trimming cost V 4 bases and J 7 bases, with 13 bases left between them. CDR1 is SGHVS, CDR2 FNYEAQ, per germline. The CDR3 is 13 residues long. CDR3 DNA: TGTGCCAGCAGCTACTTGACAGGCGGTGAAGCTTTCTTT. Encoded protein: CASSYLTGGEAFF. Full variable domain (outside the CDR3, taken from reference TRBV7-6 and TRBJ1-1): GAGVSQSPRYKVTKRGQDVALRCDPISGHVSLYWYRQALGQGPEFLTYFNYEAQQDKSGLPNDRFSAERPEGSISTLTIQRTEQRDSAMYRCASSYLTGGEAFFGQGTRLTVV.

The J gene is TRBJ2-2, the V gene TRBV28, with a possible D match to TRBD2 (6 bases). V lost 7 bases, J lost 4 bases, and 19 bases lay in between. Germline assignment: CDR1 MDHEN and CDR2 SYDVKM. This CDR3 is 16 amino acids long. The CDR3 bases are TGTGCCAGCATCTTCGGTGCGGGATCGCTCACCGGGGAGCTGTTTTTT. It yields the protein CASIFGAGSLTGELFF.

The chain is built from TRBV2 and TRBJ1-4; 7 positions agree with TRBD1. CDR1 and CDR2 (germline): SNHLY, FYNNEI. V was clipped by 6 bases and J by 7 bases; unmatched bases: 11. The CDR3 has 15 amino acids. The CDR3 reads CASSGTGTEIEKLFF. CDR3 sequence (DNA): TGTGCCAGCAGCGGCACCGGGACAGAGATTGAAAAACTGTTTTTT.

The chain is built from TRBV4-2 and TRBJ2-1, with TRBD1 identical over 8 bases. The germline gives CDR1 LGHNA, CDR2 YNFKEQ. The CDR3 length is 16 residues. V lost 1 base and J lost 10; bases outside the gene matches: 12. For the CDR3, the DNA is TGTGCCAGCAGCCAAGGACAGGGGCCTACCGGGGAGGAGCAGTTCTTC. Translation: CASSQGQGPTGEEQFF.

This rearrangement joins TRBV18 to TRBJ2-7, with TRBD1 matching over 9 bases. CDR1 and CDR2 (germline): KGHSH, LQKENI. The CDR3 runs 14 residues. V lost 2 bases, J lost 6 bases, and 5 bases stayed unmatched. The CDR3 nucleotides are TGTGCCAGCTCACCAGGGACAGGGATGATCGAGCAGTACTTC. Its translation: CASSPGTGMIEQYF.

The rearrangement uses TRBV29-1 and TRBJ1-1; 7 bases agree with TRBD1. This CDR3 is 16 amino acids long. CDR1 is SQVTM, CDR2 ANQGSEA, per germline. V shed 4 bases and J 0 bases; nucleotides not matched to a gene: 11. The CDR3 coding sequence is TGCAGCGTTGGGAGAGGGGGCAACCCCATGAACACTGAAGCTTTCTTT. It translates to CSVGRGGNPMNTEAFF.

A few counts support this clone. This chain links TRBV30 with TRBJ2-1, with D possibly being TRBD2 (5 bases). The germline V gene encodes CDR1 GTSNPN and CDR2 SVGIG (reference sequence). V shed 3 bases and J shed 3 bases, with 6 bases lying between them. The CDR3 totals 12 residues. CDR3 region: CAWSTSYNEQFF. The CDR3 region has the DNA TGTGCCTGGAGCACTAGCTACAATGAGCAGTTCTTC.

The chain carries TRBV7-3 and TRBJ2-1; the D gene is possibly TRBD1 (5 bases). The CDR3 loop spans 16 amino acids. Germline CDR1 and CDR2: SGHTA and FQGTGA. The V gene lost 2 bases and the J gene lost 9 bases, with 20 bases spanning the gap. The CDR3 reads CASSLGSPGPIGEQFF. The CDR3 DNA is TGTGCCAGCAGCTTAGGTTCGCCAGGGCCCATCGGTGAGCAGTTCTTC. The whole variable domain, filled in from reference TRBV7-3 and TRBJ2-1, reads GAGVSQTPSNKVTEKGKYVELRCDPISGHTALYWYRQSLGQGPEFLIYFQGTGAADDSGLPNDRFFAVRPEGSVSTLKIQRTERGDSAVYLCASSLGSPGPIGEQFFGPGTRLTVL.

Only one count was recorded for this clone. For the CDR3, the DNA is TGTGCCAGCAAAGAACAGGGAGGGGGAACTGAAGCTTTCTTT. The encoded protein is CASKEQGGGTEAFF. The chain couples TRBV28 to TRBJ1-1; tentatively, D is TRBD1 (6 bases). The CDR3 spans 14 residues. Germline V gene sequence: CDR1 MDHEN, CDR2 SYDVKM. The V gene lost 7 bases and the J gene lost 5 bases, with 17 bases spanning the gap.

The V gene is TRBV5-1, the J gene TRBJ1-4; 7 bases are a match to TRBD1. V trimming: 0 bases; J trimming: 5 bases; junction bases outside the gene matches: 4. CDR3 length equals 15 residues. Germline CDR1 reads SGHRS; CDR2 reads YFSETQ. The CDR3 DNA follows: TGCGCCAGCAGCTTGGCAGGGGGGAGGAATGAAAAACTGTTTTTT. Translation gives CASSLAGGRNEKLFF.

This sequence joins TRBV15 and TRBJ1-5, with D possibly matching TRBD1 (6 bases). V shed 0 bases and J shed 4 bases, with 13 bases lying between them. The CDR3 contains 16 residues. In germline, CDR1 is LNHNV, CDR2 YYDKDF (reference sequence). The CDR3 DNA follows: TGTGCCACCAGCAGAGAAGGTGCAACAGGGAATCAGCCCCAGCATTTT. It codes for CATSREGATGNQPQHF.

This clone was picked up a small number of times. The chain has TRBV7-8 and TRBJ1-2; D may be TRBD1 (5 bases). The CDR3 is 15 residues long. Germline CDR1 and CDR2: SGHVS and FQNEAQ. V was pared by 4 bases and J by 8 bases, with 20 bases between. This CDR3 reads CASSSRTGRGKGYTF. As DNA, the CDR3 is TGTGCCAGCAGCTCGAGGACTGGGCGGGGGAAAGGCTACACCTTC.

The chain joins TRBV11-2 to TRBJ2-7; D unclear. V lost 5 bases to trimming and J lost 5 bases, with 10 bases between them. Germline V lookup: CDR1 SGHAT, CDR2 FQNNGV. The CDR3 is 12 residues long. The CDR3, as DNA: TGTGCCAGCAGCCCGACAATCCACGAGCAGTACTTC. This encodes CASSPTIHEQYF.

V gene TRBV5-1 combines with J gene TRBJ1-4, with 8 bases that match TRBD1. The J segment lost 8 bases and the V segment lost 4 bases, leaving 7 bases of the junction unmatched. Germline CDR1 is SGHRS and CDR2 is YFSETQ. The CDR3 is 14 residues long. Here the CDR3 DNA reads TGCGCCAGCAGCCCTCAGGGGGCCGGCGAAAAACTGTTTTTT. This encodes CASSPQGAGEKLFF.

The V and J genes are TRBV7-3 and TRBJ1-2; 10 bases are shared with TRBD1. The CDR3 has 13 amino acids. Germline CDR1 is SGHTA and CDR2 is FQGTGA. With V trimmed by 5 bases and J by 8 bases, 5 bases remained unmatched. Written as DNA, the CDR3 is TGTGCCAGCAGCCCGGGACAGGGGCAGGGCTACACCTTC. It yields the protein CASSPGQGQGYTF.

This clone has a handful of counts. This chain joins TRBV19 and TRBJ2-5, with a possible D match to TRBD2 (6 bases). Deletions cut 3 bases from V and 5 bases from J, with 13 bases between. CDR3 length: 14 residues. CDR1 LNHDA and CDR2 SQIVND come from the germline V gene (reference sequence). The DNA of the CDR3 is TGTGCCAGTAGTATGGGACCAGGGAGGGAGACCCAGTACTTC. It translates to CASSMGPGRETQYF.

The CDR3 sequence is CASSLVPRGVDNSPLHF. The CDR3 DNA is TGCGCCAGCAGCTTGGTACCCAGGGGAGTAGATAATTCACCCCTCCACTTT. The rearrangement joins TRBV5-1 to TRBJ1-6; TRBD1 is a possible D gene (6 bases). CDR3 length: 17 amino acids. CDR1 and CDR2 (germline): SGHRS, YFSETQ. Trimming left V 0 bases short and J 5 bases short, with 15 bases between.

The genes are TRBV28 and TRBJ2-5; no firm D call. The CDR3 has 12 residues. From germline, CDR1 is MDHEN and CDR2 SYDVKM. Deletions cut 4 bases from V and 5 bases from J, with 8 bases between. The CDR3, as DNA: TGTGCCAGCAGTTCTCTCAGGGAGACCCAGTACTTC. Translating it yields CASSSLRETQYF.

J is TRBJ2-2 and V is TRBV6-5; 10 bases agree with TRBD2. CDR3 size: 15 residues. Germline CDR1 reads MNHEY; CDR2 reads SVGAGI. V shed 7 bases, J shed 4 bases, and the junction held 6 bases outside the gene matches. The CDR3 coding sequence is TGTGCCAGCATGGAGCGGGGGGGCCCCACCGGGGAGCTGTTTTTT. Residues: CASMERGGPTGELFF.